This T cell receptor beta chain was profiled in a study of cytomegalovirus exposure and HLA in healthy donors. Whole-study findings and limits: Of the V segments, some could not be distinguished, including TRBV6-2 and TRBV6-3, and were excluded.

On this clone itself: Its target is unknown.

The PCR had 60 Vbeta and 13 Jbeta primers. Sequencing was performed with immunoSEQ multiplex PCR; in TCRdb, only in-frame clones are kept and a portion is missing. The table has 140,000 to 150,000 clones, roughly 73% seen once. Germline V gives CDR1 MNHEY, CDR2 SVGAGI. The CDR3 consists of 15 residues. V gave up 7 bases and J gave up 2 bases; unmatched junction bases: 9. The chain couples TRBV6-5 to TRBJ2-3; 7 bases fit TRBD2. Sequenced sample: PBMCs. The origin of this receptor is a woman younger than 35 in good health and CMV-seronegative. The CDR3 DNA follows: TGTGCCAGCACGCTGTCCAGCGGGGACACAGATACGCAGTATTTT. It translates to CASTLSSGDTDTQYF.